This TCR beta chain was recovered during a study of T cell repertoires in aging, cancer and after chemotherapy. Across the study: Over several months to years, re-sampled healthy donor repertoires clearly shared clones. Study conclusions and caveats: Across the chemotherapy interval, each cancer cohort showed higher median generation probability, suggesting thymic rebound. Age-matched healthy donors had significantly more diverse, less clonal blood TCR repertoires than untreated cancer patients.

Rearranged V-D-J TRB sequences were amplified with a mixed TRB-A/B primer pool. TCRdb redid the calling of the multiplex PCR reads with MiXCR, one entry per CDR3 protein. Counted here are 6,000 to 8,000 distinct CDR3 sequences, 25% to 30% occurring once; the ten biggest clones make up approximately 7%. Amplification of TCR beta used genomic DNA extracted from peripheral blood. The ends were cut back, 4 bases at V and 1 base at J, with 10 bases in the middle. The CDR3 consists of 14 residues. The germline CDR1 and CDR2 sequences are MNHNS and SASEGT. Turning to this clonotype: Antigen: not known.

This rearrangement joins TRBV6-1 to TRBJ1-2; D perhaps matches TRBD1 (5 bases). The receptor's source is a human donor in good health. The sample taken for sequencing was blood. DNA for the CDR3: TGTGCCAGCAGTGGGACAACCGATAACTATGGCTACACCTTC. It yields the protein CASSGTTDNYGYTF.